This T cell receptor beta chain stems from a study of response to subunit inactivated influenza vaccine. Study outcomes and limitations: Each seasonal influenza vaccination recruits few new T cells, the authors suggested.

A single record per CDR3 protein comes from TCRdb applying MiXCR to the RT-PCR reads. The sample has roughly 780,000 distinct CDR3 sequences, approximately 17% seen once. Turning to this clonotype: Its antigen is still unknown.

The CDR3 has 13 residues. The V end was cut by 5 bases, the J end by 6 bases, with 15 bases between. CDR1 and CDR2 (germline): SGHRS, YFSETQ. V gene TRBV5-1 combines with J gene TRBJ2-7, with no clear D. Sequenced here: PBMCs from blood, sampled more than 4 days after vaccination. The receptor's source is a man between 50 and 59 years old who received an inactivated influenza vaccine. In nucleotides, the CDR3 is TGCGCCAGCAGTGAGTTGGTACCGGTCGAGCAGTACTTC. Amino acids: CASSELVPVEQYF.